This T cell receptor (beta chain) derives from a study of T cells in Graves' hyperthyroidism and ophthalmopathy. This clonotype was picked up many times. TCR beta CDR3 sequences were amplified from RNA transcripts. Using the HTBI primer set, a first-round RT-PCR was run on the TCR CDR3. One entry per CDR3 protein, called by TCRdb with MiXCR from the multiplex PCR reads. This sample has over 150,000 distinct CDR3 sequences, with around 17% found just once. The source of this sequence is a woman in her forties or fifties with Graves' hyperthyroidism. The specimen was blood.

The CDR3 DNA reads TGCAGCGTAGAAACCGGGACAGGCAGATACGAGCAGTACTTC. As protein: CSVETGTGRYEQYF. This sequence joins TRBV29-1 and TRBJ2-7; TRBD1 aligns across 8 bases. Germline V gene sequence: CDR1 SQVTM, CDR2 ANQGSEA. The CDR3 runs to 14 residues. Trimming took 6 bases from V and 4 from J; bases not matched to a gene: 11.